Sequencing of this TCR beta chain was carried out in a study of blood T cell repertoires in COVID-19. Study context: Italy, Spain and the United States were the sources of the convalescent and acute COVID-19 samples. Sources were T cells, B-cell-depleted T cells, or PBMCs; the material itself was cDNA or gDNA.

Here immunoSEQ multiplex PCR was the method, and the copy in TCRdb shows in-frame clones only, minus some. Among about 300,000 clones listed, over 75% were seen once. Participants' own reports of clinical history determined their cohort assignment. Two negative PCRs, clearance, or symptom resolution characterized the recovered Cohort 3 donors. The CDR3 contains 13 residues. V was cut by 8 bases and J by 2 bases, with 9 bases left in between. Germline V gives CDR1 WSHSY, CDR2 SAAADI. This TCR derives from a man in his thirties or forties who had recovered from COVID-19. The chain uses TRBV10-2 and TRBJ2-2, with D perhaps TRBD1 (6 bases). The sequenced material came from PBMCs or T cells enriched from blood (not recorded which). The CDR3 sequence is CASRQVNTGELFF. The CDR3 DNA reads TGCGCCAGCCGACAGGTCAACACCGGGGAGCTGTTTTTT.